One T cell receptor (beta chain) is described in this entry. Time point here: persistent/refractory GD, antithyroid drugs over 5 years with positive TRAb. Researchers made the TCR library from RNA that was extracted from PBMCs. In Xi'an, China, an endocrinology department was the source of patients. This entry comes from a study of regulatory T cells in long-lasting Graves disease. The authors built TCR beta libraries using iRepertoire HTBI primers and Arm-PCR of CDR3 regions. TCRdb reprocessed the multiplex PCR reads with MiXCR, giving one entry per CDR3 protein. The sample lists about 660,000 distinct CDR3 sequences, about 32% occurring once. Germline V gene data show CDR1 as MNHEY and CDR2 as SVGAGI. The CDR3 length is 16 residues. V shed 4 bases, J shed 4 bases, and the junction held 9 bases outside the gene matches.

Specimen: peripheral blood mononuclear cells (PBMCs), collected when the disease was refractory, from a patient treated with antithyroid drugs. The rearrangement links TRBV6-5 to TRBJ1-1; the match to TRBD1 covers 10 bases. The TCR was taken from a female donor with Graves disease. The DNA of the CDR3 is TGTGCCAGCAGTTTGGATGGGACAGGGGCGACCACTGAAGCTTTCTTT. It specifies CASSLDGTGATTEAFF.